Listed here are 9 T cell receptor beta chains from one sample, sequenced in a study of Ad26.COV2.S vaccination and SARS-CoV-2 variants. Profiled with immunoSEQ multiplex PCR; TCRdb holds only in-frame clones, not every one. The data hold fewer than 600,000 clones, with about 89% observed a single time. Treatment here: around 19 received Ad26.COV2.S at low or high dose, single or two shots; 5 received placebo; per-sample allocation not given. Day 63 after the first injection of vaccine or placebo was the sampling time. Here the sequenced sample was peripheral blood, taken in a trial of Ad26.COV2.S vaccine versus placebo. Source of these receptors: a person aged 18-65 years who received the Ad26.COV2.S COVID-19 vaccine or a placebo.

This clone was picked up a small number of times. The J gene is TRBJ2-7, the V gene TRBV7-2; TRBD1 agrees at 10 bases. V dropped 4 bases and J dropped 2; count of bases not matched to a gene: 11. The CDR3 sequence is 17 residues long. Germline V gene data show CDR1 as SGHTA and CDR2 as FQGNSA. The CDR3 here is CASSSLMGQGSAYEQYF. The DNA of the CDR3 is TGTGCCAGCAGCTCTCTCATGGGACAGGGGAGTGCCTACGAGCAGTACTTC.

J is TRBJ2-1 and V is TRBV15, with TRBD2 matching over 7 bases. From germline, CDR1 is LNHNV and CDR2 YYDKDF (reference sequence). The CDR3 covers 16 residues. Trimming removed 1 base from V and 5 bases from J; junction bases left unmatched: 8. CDR3 nucleotides: TGTGCCACCAGCAGAGCTTTCCTAGCGGTAAACAATGAGCAGTTCTTC. Translating gives CATSRAFLAVNNEQFF.

V usage is TRBV7-8 and J usage is TRBJ1-5; 7 bases match TRBD1. Germline values: CDR1 SGHVS, CDR2 FQNEAQ. The CDR3 runs 13 residues. V trimming: 6 bases; J trimming: 7 bases; junction bases outside the gene matches: 6. CDR3 DNA sequence: TGTGCCAGCAGAGACAGGGCCGGACAGCCCCAGCATTTT. Translated, it gives CASRDRAGQPQHF. Looking up the rest from reference TRBV7-8 and TRBJ1-5 gives the full variable domain: GAGVSQSPRYKVAKRGQDVALRCDPISGHVSLFWYQQALGQGPEFLTYFQNEAQLDKSGLPSDRFFAERPEGSVSTLKIQRTQQEDSAVYLCASRDRAGQPQHFGDGTRLSIL.

The V gene is TRBV28, the J gene TRBJ2-7; no definite D call. Germline lookup yields CDR1 MDHEN and CDR2 SYDVKM. This CDR3 has 12 amino acids. Between the trimmed V and J ends, which lost 1 base and 6 bases, there was a span of 7 bases. The CDR3 coding sequence is TGTGCCAGCAGTTTATTCTCGGGCGAGCAGTACTTC. Its translation is CASSLFSGEQYF.

The rearrangement joins TRBV21-1 to TRBJ1-1; TRBD1 is taken as the D call from the table, unchecked against the DNA. TRBV21-1 is marked as a pseudogene. The CDR3 runs 16 residues. CDR3 amino acids: CASTKRAQGWATEAFF. The CDR3 DNA sequence: TGTGCCAGCACCAAGAGGGCACAGGGGTGGGCAACTGAAGCTTTCTTT.

The table lists this clone with a count of one. The chain joins TRBV18 to TRBJ2-2; 7 nucleotides align to TRBD2. CDR3 length: 18 residues. Germline trimming cut 2 bases from V and 0 bases from J; bases unmatched to any gene: 9. Germline CDR1 and CDR2: KGHSH and LQKENI. Written as DNA, the CDR3 is TGTGCCAGCTCACCAAGGCTAGCGGTAGGCCCGAACACCGGGGAGCTGTTTTTT. Encoded protein: CASSPRLAVGPNTGELFF.

This clone was picked up one time. The rearrangement uses TRBV29-1 and TRBJ2-7; 10 nucleotides line up with TRBD2. J was trimmed by 0 bases and V by 5 bases; bases with no gene match: 1. This CDR3 spans 13 amino acids. Looked up from germline, CDR1 is SQVTM and CDR2 is ANQGSEA. The CDR3: CSVTSGASYEQYF. CDR3 bases: TGCAGCGTTACTAGCGGGGCCTCCTACGAGCAGTACTTC.

V and J are TRBV7-2 and TRBJ2-5, with 8 bases fitting TRBD1. Germline CDR1 and CDR2: SGHTA and FQGNSA. J gave up 5 bases and V 3 bases, and 5 bases lay outside the gene matches. This CDR3 region has 14 residues. The CDR3 bases are TGTGCCAGCAGCTTTAGGGACAGGCAGGAGACCCAGTACTTC. Translated, it gives CASSFRDRQETQYF.

The V call is TRBV5-1, the J call TRBJ2-7; a possible D gene is TRBD2 (6 bases). CDR1 is SGHRS and CDR2 is YFSETQ in the germline V gene. This CDR3 contains 14 residues. V lost 1 base and J lost 0, with 8 bases in between. The CDR3 loop is CASSLSGSSYEQYF. DNA for the CDR3: TGCGCCAGCAGCTTGTCCGGGAGCTCCTACGAGCAGTACTTC.